These T cell receptor beta chains were read from a single sample in a study of T cell responses to AZD1222 COVID-19 vaccine. Using immunoSEQ multiplex PCR, the repertoire was profiled, and TCRdb retains in-frame clones only, with some absent. The sample includes about 120,000 clones, about 90% of them seen just once. The sample here was peripheral blood, taken 28 days after the second AZD1222 dose. Receptors were obtained from an adult who received the AZD1222 COVID-19 vaccine. The CDR3 runs from the conserved cysteine through the conserved F or W. The D gene is left open where the match is weak. Rows give clone size only sometimes, using once, few, many, or a class for an expanded clone.

D | J | length | V | size | CDR3 | DNA
TRBD2 | TRBJ2-3 | 13 | TRBV3-1/TRBV3-2 | . | CASSQLLAGTQYF | TGTGCCAGCAGCCAGCTACTAGCGGGTACGCAGTATTTT
TRBD2 | TRBJ2-7 | 13 | TRBV6-5 | . | CASGLAGAYEQYF | TGTGCCAGCGGGTTAGCGGGGGCCTACGAGCAGTACTTC
TRBD1 | TRBJ2-5 | 15 | TRBV28 | . | CASIRTGGSQETQYF | TGTGCCAGCATCCGAACAGGGGGCTCCCAAGAGACCCAGTACTTC
. | TRBJ1-6 | 14 | TRBV5-4 | . | CASSLDSRNSPLHF | TGTGCCAGCAGCTTGGACAGCAGAAATTCACCCCTCCACTTT
. | TRBJ1-6 | 16 | TRBV10-1 | . | CASSWYRVDSNSPLHF | TGCGCCAGCAGTTGGTACAGGGTTGATTCTAATTCACCCCTCCACTTT
TRBD1 | TRBJ1-6 | 17 | TRBV5-6 | once | CAGSPLTGGSYNSPLHF | TGTGCCGGCAGCCCGTTGACAGGGGGCTCCTATAATTCACCCCTCCACTTT
. | TRBJ2-7 | 12 | TRBV3-1/TRBV3-2 | . | CASSQKDYEQYF | TGTGCCAGCAGCCAAAAAGACTACGAGCAGTACTTC
. | TRBJ2-2 | 14 | TRBV6-5 | . | CASSSQIWTGELFF | TGTGCCAGCAGCTCACAGATATGGACCGGGGAGCTGTTTTTT
. | TRBJ2-1 | 15 | TRBV27 | . | CASSLEITSYNEQFF | TGTGCCAGCAGTCTCGAGATTACCTCCTACAATGAGCAGTTCTTC
TRBD1 | TRBJ1-2 | 13 | TRBV5-8 | . | CASSWDSGYGYTF | TGTGCCAGCAGCTGGGACAGCGGCTATGGCTACACCTTC
. | TRBJ1-2 | 13 | TRBV27 | . | CASKGSRNYGYTF | TGTGCCAGCAAAGGATCCAGGAACTATGGCTACACCTTC
. | TRBJ1-6 | 14 | TRBV14 | . | CASSRRESGSPLHF | TGTGCCAGCAGCCGCCGGGAATCGGGTTCACCCCTCCACTTT
TRBD1 | TRBJ2-7 | 15 | TRBV19 | . | CASSIGQGPPYEQYF | TGTGCCAGTAGTATTGGACAGGGGCCCCCCTACGAGCAGTACTTC
. | TRBJ2-7 | 13 | TRBV2 | once | CASRQGASMEQYF | TGTGCCAGCAGACAGGGCGCCTCTATGGAGCAGTACTTC
. | TRBJ1-3 | 13 | TRBV7-2 | . | CASSPQGGNTIYF | TGTGCCAGCAGCCCCCAGGGGGGAAACACCATATATTTT
. | TRBJ2-4 | 15 | TRBV4-1 | . | CASSQAPIAKNIQYF | TGCGCCAGCAGCCAAGCCCCAATAGCCAAAAACATTCAGTACTTC
. | TRBJ1-1 | 13 | TRBV28 | . | CASIGYLNTEAFF | TGTGCCAGCATAGGCTACCTTAACACTGAAGCTTTCTTT
TRBD1 | TRBJ2-1 | 15 | TRBV6-5 | . | CASSYSGQGNNEQFF | TGTGCCAGCAGTTACTCAGGACAGGGCAACAATGAGCAGTTCTTC
TRBD2 | TRBJ2-7 | 15 | TRBV6-5 | . | CASSSSGGKTYEQYF | TGTGCCAGCAGTTCTAGCGGAGGAAAGACCTACGAGCAGTACTTC
. | TRBJ1-1 | 12 | TRBV29-1 | . | CSARDTNTEAFF | TGCAGCGCCCGGGACACCAACACTGAAGCTTTCTTT
TRBD2 | TRBJ2-7 | 15 | TRBV28 | once | CASSSLAGGLYEQYF | TGTGCCAGCAGTTCCTTAGCGGGAGGGCTATACGAGCAGTACTTC
TRBD1 | TRBJ2-7 | 14 | TRBV7-2 | few | CASRSRQGSYEQYF | TGTGCCAGCAGGTCTAGACAGGGGTCCTACGAGCAGTACTTC
. | TRBJ1-2 | 11 | TRBV28 | . | CASSWNLGYTF | TGTGCCAGCAGTTGGAACCTGGGCTACACCTTC
. | TRBJ1-2 | 14 | TRBV6-6 | . | CASRFLRGGYGYTF | TGTGCCAGCAGATTCCTCAGGGGAGGCTATGGCTACACCTTC
TRBD1 | TRBJ1-2 | 12 | TRBV28 | . | CASRTGSDGYTF | TGTGCCAGCAGGACAGGGTCAGATGGCTACACCTTC
. | TRBJ1-2 | 18 | TRBV3-1/TRBV3-2 | . | CASSQDWDIRRPYYGYTF | TGTGCCAGCAGCCAAGATTGGGACATTAGAAGACCCTACTATGGCTACACCTTC
. | TRBJ1-2 | 12 | TRBV2 | . | CASSESKAGYTF | TGTGCCAGCAGTGAATCCAAGGCTGGCTACACCTTC
TRBD1 | TRBJ1-2 | 13 | TRBV25-1 | . | CASSETGGYGYTF | TGTGCCAGCAGTGAGACAGGGGGCTATGGCTACACCTTC
. | TRBJ2-7 | 13 | TRBV28 | . | CASSANGGSEQYF | TGTGCCAGCAGTGCAAACGGGGGCTCCGAGCAGTACTTC
. | TRBJ1-1 | 13 | TRBV12-3/TRBV12-4 | . | CASSLNPNTEAFF | TGTGCCAGCAGTTTAAACCCGAACACTGAAGCTTTCTTT
. | TRBJ2-3 | 16 | TRBV28 | . | CASSFWGGGRTDTQYF | TGTGCCAGCAGTTTTTGGGGCGGAGGGCGCACAGATACGCAGTATTTT
TRBD2 | TRBJ2-7 | 13 | TRBV18 | . | CASSPTSGYEQYF | TGTGCCAGCTCACCGACTAGCGGCTACGAGCAGTACTTC
TRBD1 | TRBJ1-1 | 12 | TRBV9 | . | CASSVARGHAFF | TGTGCCAGCAGCGTGGCAAGGGGGCATGCTTTCTTT
TRBD1 | TRBJ2-7 | 14 | TRBV18 | . | CASSLQGAAYEQYF | TGTGCCAGCTCACTACAGGGGGCAGCCTACGAGCAGTACTTC
TRBD1 | TRBJ1-2 | 15 | TRBV3-1/TRBV3-2 | . | CASSQGGQNNYGYTF | TGTGCCAGCAGCCAAGGGGGACAGAATAACTATGGCTACACCTTC
. | TRBJ1-1 | 14 | TRBV5-5 | . | CASSSRRGTTEAFF | TGTGCCAGCAGCTCCCGACGGGGAACCACTGAAGCTTTCTTT
TRBD1 | TRBJ2-7 | 15 | TRBV11-2 | . | CASSPGGDRGIGQYF | TGTGCCAGCAGCCCCGGAGGGGACAGGGGGATCGGGCAGTACTTC
. | TRBJ2-5 | 13 | TRBV19 | . | CASSIGRRETQYF | TGTGCCAGTAGTATTGGGCGGAGGGAGACCCAGTACTTC
. | TRBJ1-2 | 14 | TRBV7-9 | . | CASSLEVGAYGYTF | TGTGCCAGCAGCTTAGAAGTTGGGGCCTATGGCTACACCTTC
TRBD1 | TRBJ2-7 | 14 | TRBV27 | . | CASRVLQGPYEQYF | TGTGCCAGCAGAGTTCTACAGGGGCCCTACGAGCAGTACTTC
. | TRBJ2-7 | 14 | TRBV3-1/TRBV3-2 | . | CASSQPGHDYEQYF | TGTGCCAGCAGCCAACCGGGACACGACTACGAGCAGTACTTC
. | TRBJ2-5 | 15 | TRBV24-1 | . | CATSDLLGGGETQYF | TGTGCCACCAGTGATTTGTTAGGGGGGGGAGAGACCCAGTACTTC
. | TRBJ1-3 | 12 | TRBV30 | . | CAWRALGNTIYF | TGTGCCTGGAGGGCCTTGGGAAACACCATATATTTT
. | TRBJ1-2 | 18 | TRBV4-1 | . | CASSQDTQQRAANYGYTF | TGCGCCAGCAGCCAAGATACCCAACAGAGAGCGGCTAACTATGGCTACACCTTC
. | TRBJ1-2 | 14 | TRBV10-1 | . | CASRGHGTGDGYTF | TGCGCCAGCAGGGGTCACGGGACTGGGGACGGCTACACCTTC